This T cell receptor (beta chain) came from a study of blood T cells in healthy people across ages. Study-level results: With donor CMV status unknown, expanded clonotype changes were possibly confounded.

Details on this clonotype: Its antigen is undetermined.

Trimming took 7 bases from V and 2 from J; bases not matched to a gene: 5. The CDR3 runs to 14 residues. CDR1 is MNHNS and CDR2 is SASEGT in the germline V gene. A sample-barcoded 5' primer and a J-beta primer mix were used in a second PCR of roughly 7 to 12 cycles. TCRdb passed the 5' RACE reads through MiXCR, listing each CDR3 protein once. The table shows about 1.5 million distinct CDR3 sequences, with roughly 40% occurring only once. The origin of this receptor is a woman between 18 and 30 years old in good health. The rearrangement uses TRBV6-1 and TRBJ2-3; 8 nucleotides line up with TRBD1. The sequenced sample consisted of blood. CDR3 sequence: CASTWTGLTDTQYF. CDR3 nucleotide sequence: TGTGCCAGCACTTGGACAGGGCTCACAGATACGCAGTATTTT.